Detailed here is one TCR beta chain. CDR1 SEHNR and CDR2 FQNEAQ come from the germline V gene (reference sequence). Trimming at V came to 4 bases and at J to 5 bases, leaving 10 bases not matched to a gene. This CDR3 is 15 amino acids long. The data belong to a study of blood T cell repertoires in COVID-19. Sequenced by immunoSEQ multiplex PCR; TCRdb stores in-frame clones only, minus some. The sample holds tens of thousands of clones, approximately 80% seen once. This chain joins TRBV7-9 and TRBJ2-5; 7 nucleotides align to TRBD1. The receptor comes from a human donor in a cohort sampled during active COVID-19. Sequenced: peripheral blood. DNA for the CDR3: TGTGCCAGCAGCTCGGTAGGGGGCGCGGTGGAGACCCAGTACTTC. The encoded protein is CASSSVGGAVETQYF.